The 11 T cell receptor beta chains reported below all come from one sample, sequenced in a study of T cells in Graves' hyperthyroidism and ophthalmopathy. Template material for amplifying TCR beta CDR3 regions consisted of RNA transcripts. Carried out on the TCR CDR3, a first-round RT-PCR used the HTBI primer set. MiXCR, applied by TCRdb to the multiplex PCR reads, yields one record per CDR3 protein. This table has 30,000 to 40,000 distinct CDR3 sequences, around half appearing once. Sequencing was performed on blood. The source of these receptors is a woman aged 50 to 60 with Graves' hyperthyroidism that later progressed to Graves' ophthalmopathy.

CDR3 DNA sequence: TGTGCCGGCACCGCCCCCGGACTAGCGGGAGGGCCCCATGAGCAGTTCTTC. This codes for CAGTAPGLAGGPHEQFF. The J gene is TRBJ2-1, the V gene TRBV6-2 or TRBV6-3; 15 nucleotides agree with TRBD2. The CDR3 contains 17 residues. CDR1 is MNHEY and CDR2 is SVGEGT in the germline V gene. J gave up 8 bases and V 11 bases, and 16 bases lay outside the gene matches.

With respect to this clonotype: Compared with germline, one end of the junction differs, possibly owing to a read error. The V call is TRBV29-1, the J call TRBJ1-4; the D is unclear. The CDR3 loop spans 13 amino acids. Germline loops: CDR1 SQVTM, CDR2 ANQGSEA. The CDR3 is CSAAMATNERLFF. CDR3 sequence (DNA): TGCAGCGCCGCGATGGCAACTAATGAAAGACTGTTTTTT.

J is TRBJ2-1 and V is TRBV24-1, with D perhaps TRBD2 (6 bases). This CDR3 is built from 13 residues. The V end lost 4 bases, the J end lost 5 bases, and 8 bases lay between the germline ends. In germline, CDR1 is KGHDR, CDR2 SFDVKD. In DNA form, the CDR3 reads TGTGCCACCAGTGAGTGGGGGGACAATGAGCAGTTCTTC. Residues: CATSEWGDNEQFF.

For this clonotype: The junction differs from germline at one of its ends, possibly a read error. The chain uses TRBV11-3 and TRBJ1-5, with 8 bases that match TRBD1. The CDR3 is made up of 15 amino acids. Germline CDR1 is SGHNT and CDR2 is YENEEA. CDR3 loop: CASSPRQGILGPQRF. The CDR3, as DNA: TGTGCCAGCAGCCCTCGACAGGGGATCCTCGGGCCCCAGCGTTTT. The full variable domain, completed using reference TRBV11-3 and TRBJ1-5, is EAGVVQSPRYKIIEKKQPVAFWCNPISGHNTLYWYLQNLGQGPELLIRYENEEAVDDSQLPKDRFSAERLKGVDSTLKIQPAELGDSAVYLCASSPRQGILGPQRFGDGTRLSIL.

This clonotype was detected many times. This sequence joins TRBV24-1 and TRBJ2-5; 7 nucleotides line up with TRBD1. The CDR3 extends over 13 amino acids. Looked up from germline, CDR1 is KGHDR and CDR2 is SFDVKD. V lost 8 bases, J lost 5 bases, and 7 bases stayed unmatched. CDR3 sequence reads: CATKGGQWETQYF. The CDR3 coding sequence is TGTGCCACCAAAGGGGGCCAGTGGGAGACCCAGTACTTC.

This clonotype was counted at least ten times. The chain carries TRBV12-3 or TRBV12-4 and TRBJ1-2; 9 bases map to TRBD1. There are 12 residues in the CDR3. V lost 6 bases, J lost 7 bases, and 3 bases stayed unmatched. The CDR3 DNA follows: TGTGCCAGCAGGGGGACAGGGAGTGGCTACACCTTC. Its translation is CASRGTGSGYTF.

This clonotype was observed many times. The V call is TRBV6-2 or TRBV6-3, the J call TRBJ2-7, with 10 bases matching TRBD2. The germline V gene encodes CDR1 MNHEY and CDR2 SVGEGT. The CDR3 is made up of 16 amino acids. J was trimmed by 3 bases and V by 2 bases; bases with no gene match: 7. CDR3 residues: CASSYGVAGGYYEQYF. In DNA, the CDR3 is TGTGCCAGCAGTTACGGTGTAGCGGGAGGATACTACGAGCAGTACTTC.

This clonotype was counted ten times or more. The chain joins TRBV5-6 to TRBJ1-4; tentative D call: TRBD1 (5 bases). V was pared by 5 bases and J by 3 bases, with 17 bases between. The CDR3 loop spans 16 amino acids. CDR1 and CDR2 from the germline V gene are SGHDT and YYEEEE. CDR3 residues: CASSSGAGTANEKLFF. The CDR3 nucleotides are TGTGCCAGCAGTTCAGGTGCCGGGACGGCTAATGAAAAACTGTTTTTT.

The table lists this clonotype with a count of one. This sequence joins TRBV10-2 and TRBJ2-5; TRBD2 matches 8 bases. The V gene's germline CDR1 is WSHSY and CDR2 SAAADI. Trimming removed 8 bases from V and 4 bases from J; junction bases left unmatched: 12. The CDR3 is 15 amino acids. The CDR3 spells CASWTHGLAGETQYF. DNA for the CDR3: TGCGCCAGCTGGACGCACGGGCTAGCGGGAGAGACCCAGTACTTC.

In regard to this clonotype: A junction end diverges from the germline sequence, so it may reflect a read error. The chain employs TRBV7-9 and TRBJ2-3; tentative D call: TRBD2 (6 bases). Germline V lookup: CDR1 SEHNR, CDR2 FQNEAQ (reference sequence). This CDR3 is built from 15 residues. In nucleotides, the CDR3 is TGTGCCAGCAGCGTAGGCGGGATTCCTACAGATAGGCAGTATTTT. Protein product: CASSVGGIPTDRQYF.

This rearrangement joins TRBV29-1 to TRBJ2-1; D might be TRBD2 (6 bases). Deletions cut 5 bases from V and 5 bases from J, with 10 bases between. CDR3 length: 12 amino acids. Germline CDR1 and CDR2: SQVTM and ANQGSEA. The CDR3 sequence is CSVTGGDNEQFF. CDR3 nucleotides: TGCAGCGTTACCGGCGGGGACAATGAGCAGTTCTTC.